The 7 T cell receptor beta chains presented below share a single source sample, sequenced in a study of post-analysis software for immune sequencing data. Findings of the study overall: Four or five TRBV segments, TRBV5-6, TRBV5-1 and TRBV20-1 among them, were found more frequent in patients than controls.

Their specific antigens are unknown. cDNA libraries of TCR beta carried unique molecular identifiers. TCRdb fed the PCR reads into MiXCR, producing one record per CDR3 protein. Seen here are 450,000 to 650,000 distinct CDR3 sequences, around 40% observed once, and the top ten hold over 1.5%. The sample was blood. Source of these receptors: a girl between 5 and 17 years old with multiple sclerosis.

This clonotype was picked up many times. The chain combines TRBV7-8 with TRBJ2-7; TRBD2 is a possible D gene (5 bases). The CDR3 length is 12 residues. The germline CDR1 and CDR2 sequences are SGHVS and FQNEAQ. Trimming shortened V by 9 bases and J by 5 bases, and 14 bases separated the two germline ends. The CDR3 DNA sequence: TGTGCCAGTTCGGAAGGGAGACACGAGCAGTACTTC. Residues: CASSEGRHEQYF.

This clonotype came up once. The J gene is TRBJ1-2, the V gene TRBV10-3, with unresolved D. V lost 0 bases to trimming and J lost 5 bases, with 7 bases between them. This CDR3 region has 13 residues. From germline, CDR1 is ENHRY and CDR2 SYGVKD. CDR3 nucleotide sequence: TGTGCCATCAGTGAGTCGAGTCTATATGGCTACACCTTC. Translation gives CAISESSLYGYTF.

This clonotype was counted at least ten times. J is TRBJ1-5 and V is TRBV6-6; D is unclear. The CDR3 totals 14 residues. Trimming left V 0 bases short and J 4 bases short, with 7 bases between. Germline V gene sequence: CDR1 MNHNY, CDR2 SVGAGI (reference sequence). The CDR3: CASSYSSSNQPQHF. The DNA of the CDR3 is TGTGCCAGCAGTTACTCCAGCTCGAATCAGCCCCAGCATTTT.

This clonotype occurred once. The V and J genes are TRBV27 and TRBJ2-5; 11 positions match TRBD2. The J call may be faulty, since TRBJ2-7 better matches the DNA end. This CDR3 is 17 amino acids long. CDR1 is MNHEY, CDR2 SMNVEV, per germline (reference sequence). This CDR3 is CASSFIGLAGGFSEQYF. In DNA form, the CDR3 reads TGTGCCAGCAGTTTCATCGGGCTAGCGGGAGGTTTCAGCGAGCAGTACTTC.

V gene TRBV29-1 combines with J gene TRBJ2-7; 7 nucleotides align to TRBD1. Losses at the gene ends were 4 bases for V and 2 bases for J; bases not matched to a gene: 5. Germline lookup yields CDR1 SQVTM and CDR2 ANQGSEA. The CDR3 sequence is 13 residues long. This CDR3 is CSVAWDSTYEQYF. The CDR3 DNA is TGCAGCGTTGCCTGGGACAGTACCTACGAGCAGTACTTC.

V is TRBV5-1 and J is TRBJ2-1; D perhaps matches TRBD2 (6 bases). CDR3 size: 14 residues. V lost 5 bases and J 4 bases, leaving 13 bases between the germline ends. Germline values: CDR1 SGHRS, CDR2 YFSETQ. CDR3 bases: TGCGCCAGCAGAAGGAGGGACGAGTACAATGAGCAGTTCTTC. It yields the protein CASRRRDEYNEQFF.

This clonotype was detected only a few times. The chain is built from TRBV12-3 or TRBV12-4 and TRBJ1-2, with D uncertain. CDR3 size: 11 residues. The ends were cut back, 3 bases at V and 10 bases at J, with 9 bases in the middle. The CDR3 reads CASSLGLAYTF. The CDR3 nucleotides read TGTGCCAGCAGTTTGGGCCTCGCCTACACCTTC.